This T cell receptor beta chain is drawn from a study of PD-L1 blockade in urothelial cancer. About the research overall: Analyzed time points were 3 weeks (second dose) and 6 weeks after therapy began.

Assay: immunoSEQ multiplex PCR; the TCRdb copy retains only in-frame clones and omits some. The sample contains 25,000 to 35,000 clones, approximately 86% of which appear only once. Germline CDR1 is LNHDA and CDR2 is SQIVND (reference sequence). V shed 6 bases and J 7 bases; nucleotides not matched to a gene: 13. The CDR3 runs 16 residues. Here the sequenced sample was PBMCs, taken around atezolizumab (anti-PD-L1) treatment. V gene TRBV19 combines with J gene TRBJ2-1; 9 nucleotides agree with TRBD2. This sequence was found in a man aged 50 to 59 with urothelial cancer. This chain's CDR3 is CASSSLLAGAENEQFF. CDR3 DNA sequence: TGTGCCAGTAGCAGCTTGTTAGCGGGAGCGGAAAATGAGCAGTTCTTC.